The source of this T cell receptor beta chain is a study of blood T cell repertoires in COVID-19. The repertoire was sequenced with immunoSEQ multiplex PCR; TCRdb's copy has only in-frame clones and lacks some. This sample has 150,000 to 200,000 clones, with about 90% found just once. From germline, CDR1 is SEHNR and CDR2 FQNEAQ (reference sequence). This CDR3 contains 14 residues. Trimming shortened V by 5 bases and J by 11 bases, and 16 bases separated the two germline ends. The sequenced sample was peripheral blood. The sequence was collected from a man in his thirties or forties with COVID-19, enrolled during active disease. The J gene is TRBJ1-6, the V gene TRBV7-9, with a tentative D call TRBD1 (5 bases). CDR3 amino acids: CASSPDSFGPPLHF. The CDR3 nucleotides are TGTGCCAGCAGCCCTGACAGTTTTGGGCCACCCCTCCACTTT.